These 12 T cell receptor beta chains originate from one sample sequenced in a study of B cell selection in AIRE deficiency. The sorted conventional CD4 T cells were gated as CD4+CD127+. TCRdb keeps only in-frame clones here, not all; method: immunoSEQ multiplex PCR. Of fewer than 30,000 clones listed, roughly 96% are singletons. The sequencing input was CD4+CD127+ conventional T cells sorted from PBMCs. These receptors originate from a human donor in good health.

The genes are TRBV6-1 and TRBJ2-3; 10 bases are shared with TRBD1. This CDR3 is built from 15 residues. Germline CDR1 reads MNHNS; CDR2 reads SASEGT. V lost 8 bases and J lost 4; bases outside the gene matches: 9. The CDR3 loop is CASLNRDRGSDTQYF. DNA of the CDR3: TGTGCCAGCTTAAATCGGGACAGGGGCTCAGATACGCAGTATTTT.

The chain uses TRBV19 and TRBJ1-6; D not resolved. The CDR3 has 16 residues. Per germline, CDR1 LNHDA and CDR2 SQIVND (reference sequence). Between the trimmed V and J ends, which lost 5 bases and 10 bases, there was a span of 21 bases. The CDR3 nucleotides are TGTGCCAGTAGTTCGCTCGAACCTACGTGGAACTCACCCCTCCACTTT. This codes for CASSSLEPTWNSPLHF.

The chain recombines TRBV5-1 with TRBJ2-6; D call uncertain. CDR3 length equals 15 residues. The V end lost 0 bases, the J end lost 2 bases, and 6 bases lay between the germline ends. Per germline, CDR1 SGHRS and CDR2 YFSETQ. CDR3 DNA sequence: TGCGCCAGCAGCTTGGGAGACCCTGGGGCCAACGTCCTGACTTTC. Protein sequence: CASSLGDPGANVLTF.

This sequence joins TRBV6-5 and TRBJ1-1, with TRBD1 matching over 10 bases. This CDR3 comprises 16 residues. Germline CDR1 and CDR2: MNHEY and SVGAGI. V gave up 2 bases and J gave up 5 bases; unmatched junction bases: 8. As DNA, the CDR3 is TGTGCCAGCAGTTACGGACAGGGGGAGGCGAAGACTGAAGCTTTCTTT. Protein sequence: CASSYGQGEAKTEAFF.

This clone appeared once. The chain links TRBV28 to TRBJ1-2; no definite D call. CDR3 length equals 17 residues. V was shortened by 1 base and J by 0 bases, with 15 bases between the two germline ends. CDR1 is MDHEN, CDR2 SYDVKM, per germline. The CDR3 reads CASSLSYIAEPNYGYTF. In DNA, the CDR3 is TGTGCCAGCAGTTTATCTTATATAGCGGAGCCTAACTATGGCTACACCTTC.

The chain recombines TRBV28 with TRBJ1-1; D possibly corresponds to TRBD1 (6 bases). CDR1 and CDR2 from the germline V gene are MDHEN and SYDVKM. The CDR3 contains 12 residues. V dropped 7 bases and J dropped 11 bases, with 17 bases sitting between them. CDR3 sequence reads: CASTIQGSRAFF. CDR3 bases: TGTGCCAGCACCATCCAGGGGAGTAGGGCTTTCTTT.

V usage is TRBV5-1 and J usage is TRBJ1-1, with D possibly TRBD1 on 5 matching bases. V shed 2 bases and J shed 4 bases, with 12 bases lying between them. This CDR3 spans 14 amino acids. Germline V CDR1 and CDR2: SGHRS, YFSETQ. CDR3 in DNA: TGCGCCAGCAGCTTTCGGGGGTACAGCACTGAAGCTTTCTTT. As protein: CASSFRGYSTEAFF.

The CDR3 DNA reads as TGTGCCAGCTCACTGGTCAGGGGTAGGAAGTACGAGCAGTACTTC. This translates into CASSLVRGRKYEQYF. V and J are TRBV18 and TRBJ2-7, with D perhaps TRBD1 (6 bases). The V gene lost 4 bases and the J gene lost 4 bases, with 17 bases spanning the gap. Germline CDR1 and CDR2: KGHSH and LQKENI. The CDR3 has 15 residues.

The chain is built from TRBV6-5 and TRBJ1-1; D remains unclear. CDR3 length: 12 amino acids. CDR1 and CDR2 (germline): MNHEY, SVGAGI. The V end was cut by 7 bases, the J end by 1 base, with 7 bases between. Here the CDR3 DNA reads TGTGCCAGCACCGGTCGGAACACTGAAGCTTTCTTT. Translation gives CASTGRNTEAFF.

This rearrangement joins TRBV5-1 to TRBJ1-6; possibly TRBD1 for D (5 bases). The CDR3 spans 18 residues. CDR1 SGHRS and CDR2 YFSETQ come from the germline V gene. V was pared by 0 bases and J by 0 bases, with 13 bases between. The DNA of the CDR3 is TGCGCCAGCAGCTTGGGCACAGGAGGGAGCTCCTATAATTCACCCCTCCACTTT. Protein product: CASSLGTGGSSYNSPLHF.

The gene calls are TRBV5-4 and TRBJ2-3; D not resolved. The CDR3 spans 11 residues. Germline CDR1 is SGHNT and CDR2 is YYREEE (reference sequence). Trimming stripped 3 bases from V and 2 bases from J, with 1 base between. CDR3 nucleotide sequence: TGTGCCAGCAGCTCCACAGATACGCAGTATTTT. It is translated as CASSSTDTQYF.

V and J are TRBV5-1 and TRBJ2-3, with unresolved D. Germline CDR1 reads SGHRS; CDR2 reads YFSETQ. V was cut by 1 base and J by 0 bases, with 12 bases left in between. This CDR3 spans 16 amino acids. CDR3: CASSLMGRQSTDTQYF. DNA for the CDR3: TGCGCCAGCAGCTTGATGGGCCGCCAAAGCACAGATACGCAGTATTTT.